These 24 T cell receptor beta chains originate from one sample sequenced in a study of T cell responses to AZD1222 COVID-19 vaccine. Assay used: immunoSEQ multiplex PCR; TCRdb lists only in-frame clones, some missing. The data show 55,000 to 70,000 clones, about nine tenths seen once. Sequenced here: peripheral blood, sampled on day 0 of AZD1222 vaccination. The receptor set was obtained from an adult in good health.

The chain combines TRBV14 with TRBJ2-1, with D perhaps matching TRBD1 (5 bases). Per the germline V gene, CDR1 is SGHDN and CDR2 is FVKESK. The CDR3 totals 14 residues. V lost 0 bases to trimming and J lost 13 bases, with 16 bases between them. The CDR3 here is CASSQEWGSSSQFF. The CDR3 DNA sequence: TGTGCCAGCAGCCAAGAATGGGGCTCGTCCTCCCAGTTCTTC.

The J gene is TRBJ2-5, the V gene TRBV14; 7 bases agree with TRBD2. The germline V gene has CDR1 SGHDN and CDR2 FVKESK. This CDR3 region has 15 residues. With 4 bases clipped from V and 4 bases from J, the junction kept 9 bases outside the gene matches. The CDR3 protein is CASSPYPGGGETQYF. The CDR3 nucleotides are TGTGCCAGCAGCCCCTACCCGGGAGGCGGAGAGACCCAGTACTTC.

This clone is labeled as medium-sized. This sequence joins TRBV27 and TRBJ1-4; D might be TRBD1 (6 bases). Trimming cost V 6 bases and J 0 bases, with 14 bases left between them. The CDR3 spans 16 residues. CDR1 is MNHEY and CDR2 is SMNVEV in the germline V gene (reference sequence). The CDR3 region is CASSQNQGTTNEKLFF. CDR3 DNA sequence: TGTGCCAGCAGCCAGAACCAGGGGACAACTAATGAAAAACTGTTTTTT.

This clone has only a few counts. This chain links TRBV5-1 with TRBJ2-1, with a possible D match to TRBD1 (6 bases). The CDR3 length is 15 residues. V was clipped by 0 bases and J by 9 bases, with 16 bases between them. CDR1 and CDR2 (germline): SGHRS, YFSETQ. CDR3 sequence (DNA): TGCGCCAGCAGCTTGGGAGGGACACAATCTGGTGAGCAGTTCTTC. Amino acid sequence: CASSLGGTQSGEQFF.

CDR3 sequence: CASSHGLLNTEAFF. CDR3 DNA sequence: TGTGCCAGCAGTCATGGACTCTTGAACACTGAAGCTTTCTTT. The chain recombines TRBV7-2 with TRBJ1-1; D is unclear. This CDR3 spans 14 amino acids. V was cut by 6 bases and J by 0 bases, with 11 bases left in between. Germline lookup yields CDR1 SGHTA and CDR2 FQGNSA. The complete variable domain, with remaining parts taken from reference TRBV7-2 and TRBJ1-1, reads GAGVSQSPSNKVTEKGKDVELRCDPISGHTALYWYRQSLGQGLEFLIYFQGNSAPDKSGLPSDRFSAERTGGSVSTLTIQRTQQEDSAVYLCASSHGLLNTEAFFGQGTRLTVV.

The rearrangement joins TRBV11-2 to TRBJ1-2; 7 nucleotides agree with TRBD1. The CDR3 is 16 residues long. V was pared by 2 bases and J by 5 bases, with 11 bases of the junction left unmatched. Germline V lookup: CDR1 SGHAT, CDR2 FQNNGV. CDR3 protein: CASSLNLATGKYGYTF. The CDR3 DNA reads TGTGCCAGCAGCTTAAATCTTGCGACAGGGAAGTATGGCTACACCTTC.

DNA for the CDR3: TGCGCCAGCAGCTTGAACAGGGCGAACACTGAAGCTTTCTTT. This encodes CASSLNRANTEAFF. This chain connects TRBV5-1 to TRBJ1-1, with D perhaps matching TRBD1 (6 bases). The CDR3 loop spans 14 amino acids. V was trimmed by 1 base and J by 1 base, leaving 8 bases between them. In germline, CDR1 is SGHRS, CDR2 YFSETQ.

This rearrangement joins TRBV10-3 to TRBJ2-7; no clear D. V dropped 3 bases and J dropped 3 bases, with 6 bases sitting between them. The CDR3 has 12 residues. The germline gives CDR1 ENHRY, CDR2 SYGVKD. CDR3 nucleotides: TGTGCCATCAGTGAAAAGGGCTACGAGCAGTACTTC. Translating it yields CAISEKGYEQYF.

The rearrangement joins TRBV6-5 to TRBJ1-5; no firm D call. Germline V gene data show CDR1 as MNHEY and CDR2 as SVGAGI. V lost 2 bases, J lost 2 bases, and 10 bases lay in between. CDR3 length equals 15 residues. The CDR3 reads CASSYTAAGNQPQHF. The CDR3 region has the DNA TGTGCCAGCAGTTACACAGCGGCCGGCAATCAGCCCCAGCATTTT.

This clone came up a few times. The J gene is TRBJ1-6, the V gene TRBV7-3; D ambiguous. V lost 5 bases and J lost 9, with 11 bases in between. CDR1 SGHTA and CDR2 FQGTGA come from the germline V gene. CDR3 length equals 13 residues. CDR3 amino acids: CASSATRGSPLHF. For the CDR3, the DNA is TGTGCCAGCAGCGCAACCCGAGGTTCACCCCTCCACTTT.

Worth noting for this clone: At one end the junction does not follow the germline gene, possibly because of a read error. V gene TRBV7-2 combines with J gene TRBJ1-2; TRBD1 is a possible D gene (5 bases). Germline V gives CDR1 SGHTA, CDR2 FQGNSA. CDR3 length: 15 residues. The chain's CDR3 is CASSLGEGIIGGHTF. The DNA of the CDR3 is TGTGCCAGCAGCTTGGGAGAGGGGATAATCGGTGGCCACACCTTC.

The gene calls are TRBV18 and TRBJ1-6; D uncertain. With 4 bases removed from V and 0 bases from J, the gap between germline ends came to 4 bases. The CDR3 is made up of 14 amino acids. Germline lookup yields CDR1 KGHSH and CDR2 LQKENI. CDR3 region: CASSLSSYNSPLHF. CDR3 sequence (DNA): TGTGCCAGCTCACTCAGCTCCTATAATTCACCCCTCCACTTT.

The chain joins TRBV3-1 (or the pseudogene TRBV3-2) to TRBJ1-1; D might be TRBD1 (6 bases). Trimming shortened V by 4 bases and J by 5 bases, and 17 bases separated the two germline ends. This CDR3 is built from 15 residues. Germline V lookup: CDR1 LGHDT, CDR2 YNNKEL (reference sequence). Written as DNA, the CDR3 is TGTGCCAGCAGCCCTCGACAGGAAGGGAGAACTGAAGCTTTCTTT. Its protein is CASSPRQEGRTEAFF.

This clone was detected once. The chain has TRBV12-3 or TRBV12-4 and TRBJ1-2; 7 bases match TRBD1. After removal of 8 bases from V and 8 bases from J, the junction contained 11 bases not matched to a gene. The CDR3 consists of 13 residues. CDR3 residues: CASSRQGVNGYTF. CDR3 bases: TGTGCCAGCTCCCGACAGGGAGTGAACGGCTACACCTTC.

The rearrangement joins TRBV5-1 to TRBJ2-2, with D unclear. CDR1 is SGHRS and CDR2 is YFSETQ in the germline V gene. The CDR3 runs 17 residues. Trimming stripped 1 base from V and 2 bases from J, with 15 bases between. The CDR3 nucleotides are TGCGCCAGCAGCTTGAGGGCGTCCAGCCTTAACACCGGGGAGCTGTTTTTT. Translation: CASSLRASSLNTGELFF.

V is TRBV11-2 and J is TRBJ2-7, with D unclear. The germline CDR1 and CDR2 sequences are SGHAT and FQNNGV. The CDR3 loop spans 13 amino acids. V lost 1 base and J 2 bases, leaving 6 bases between the germline ends. The CDR3: CASSLVTTYEQYF. The CDR3 bases are TGTGCCAGCAGCTTAGTTACCACCTACGAGCAGTACTTC.

The chain carries TRBV6-5 and TRBJ1-1; D unresolved. Germline V gene lookup returns CDR1 MNHEY and CDR2 SVGAGI. The CDR3 totals 15 residues. The germline V and J ends were trimmed by 2 bases and 2 bases, with 12 bases remaining between them. CDR3 sequence: CASSYIFRANTEAFF. The CDR3 bases are TGTGCCAGCAGTTACATATTCCGGGCAAACACTGAAGCTTTCTTT.

This clone came up a few times. The V call is TRBV7-9, the J call TRBJ2-7, with 9 bases that match TRBD2. CDR1 SEHNR and CDR2 FQNEAQ come from the germline V gene (reference sequence). The CDR3 totals 16 residues. Losses at the gene ends were 0 bases for V and 1 base for J; bases not matched to a gene: 4. CDR3: CASSLAPSGVSYEQYF. CDR3 DNA sequence: TGTGCCAGCAGCTTAGCTCCTAGCGGGGTATCCTACGAGCAGTACTTC.

This chain joins TRBV5-1 and TRBJ2-5; D gene ambiguous. The CDR3 runs 12 residues. The V and J ends lost 1 base and 7 bases respectively, with 8 bases between them. CDR1 and CDR2 (germline): SGHRS, YFSETQ. The CDR3 region is CASSLNTWTQYF. In DNA form, the CDR3 reads TGCGCCAGCAGCTTGAATACATGGACCCAGTACTTC.

The chain couples TRBV15 to TRBJ2-7, with 10 bases aligning to TRBD1. CDR1 is LNHNV and CDR2 is YYDKDF in the germline V gene (reference sequence). The junction had 5 bases not matched to a gene; V was cut back by 1 base and J by 2 bases. The CDR3 spans 16 residues. The CDR3 loop is CATSRGTGTGAYEQYF. CDR3 coding DNA: TGTGCCACCAGCAGAGGAACAGGGACAGGGGCCTACGAGCAGTACTTC.

The gene calls are TRBV6-2 or TRBV6-3 and TRBJ2-1, with TRBD2 identical over 9 bases. CDR1 is MNHEY, CDR2 SVGEGT, per germline. The CDR3 totals 15 residues. V lost 4 bases to trimming and J lost 6 bases; unmatched junction nucleotides: 7. CDR3 DNA: TGTGCCAGCAGTTTCTTAGCGGGAGAGGGCAATGAGCAGTTCTTC. This sequence encodes CASSFLAGEGNEQFF.

The CDR3 loop is CATSVTETGELFF. The CDR3 DNA is TGTGCCACCAGTGTTACGGAAACCGGGGAGCTGTTTTTT. This rearrangement joins TRBV24-1 to TRBJ2-2, with D unresolved. The V end lost 5 bases, the J end lost 5 bases, and 8 bases lay between the germline ends. The V gene's germline CDR1 is KGHDR and CDR2 SFDVKD. The CDR3 length is 13 residues.

The chain joins TRBV6-5 to TRBJ2-1; D is undetermined. Trimming removed 5 bases from V and 6 bases from J, with 5 bases in between. Germline CDR1 MNHEY, CDR2 SVGAGI. The CDR3 is 11 amino acids. Here the CDR3 reads CASSPFNEQFF. DNA for the CDR3: TGTGCCAGCAGTCCGTTCAATGAGCAGTTCTTC.

This chain uses TRBV15 with TRBJ2-1, with a weak D call TRBD2 (5 bases). The germline gives CDR1 LNHNV, CDR2 YYDKDF (reference sequence). Trimming stripped 8 bases from V and 0 bases from J, with 11 bases between. This CDR3 is built from 14 residues. The DNA for the CDR3 is TGTGCCACCGAGAGCGGAAGCTCCTACAATGAGCAGTTCTTC. Encoded protein: CATESGSSYNEQFF.